What follows are 26 T cell receptor beta chains derived from one specimen sequenced in a study of blood T cells in healthy people across ages (dated by TCRdb to the mid-2010s). The method was 5' RACE. The listed sequencing device is Illumina HiSeq 2500. The second PCR ran for about 7 to 11 cycles and used a J-beta primer mix along with a sample-barcoded 5' primer. In TCRdb, the public reads were trimmed at Q25 with fastp and aligned with MiXCR, with productive beta chains retained. Every entry covers one CDR3 protein and lists the most common genes and DNA from its rows. This sample comprises about 1.4 million distinct CDR3 sequences, approximately 60% of them detected only once. The ten biggest clones cover 6.7% of the sample. Sequenced input: blood. Receptors were obtained from a young man in good health.

V usage is TRBV3-1 and J usage is TRBJ2-6; D may be TRBD2 (5 bases). V dropped 1 base and J dropped 1 base, with 8 bases sitting between them. The CDR3 length is 16 residues. CDR1 and CDR2 (germline): LGHDT, YNNKEL (reference sequence). In nucleotides, the CDR3 is TGTGCCAGCAGCCAAGTCACGGGGTCTGGGGCCAACGTCCTGACTTTC. This encodes CASSQVTGSGANVLTF.

The V and J genes are TRBV21-1 and TRBJ2-7; the table names TRBD1, a call not compared with the DNA. TRBV21-1 is flagged as a pseudogene. The CDR3 extends over 15 amino acids. DNA for the CDR3: TGTGCCAGCAGCCCAAAGGGGTACAGAACCTACGAGCAGTACTTC. Protein: CASSPKGYRTYEQYF.

The chain couples TRBV11-2 to TRBJ2-3; 8 bases align to TRBD2. V shed 4 bases, J shed 0 bases, and the junction held 6 bases outside the gene matches. Germline V gene lookup returns CDR1 SGHAT and CDR2 FQNNGV. CDR3 length: 16 residues. DNA of the CDR3: TGTGCCAGCAGCTACCCGTCTAGCGGGAGCACAGATACGCAGTATTTT. Its translation is CASSYPSSGSTDTQYF.

The V call is TRBV20-1, the J call TRBJ2-7, with a possible D match to TRBD2 (6 bases). V was clipped by 1 base and J by 2 bases, with 9 bases between them. CDR1 is DFQATT, CDR2 SNEGSKA, per germline (reference sequence). This CDR3 is built from 13 residues. CDR3 sequence reads: CSARVPGAYEQYF. The CDR3 nucleotides read TGCAGTGCTAGAGTCCCGGGGGCCTACGAGCAGTACTTC.

V gene TRBV6-2 or TRBV6-3 combines with J gene TRBJ2-7; D unresolved. There are 12 residues in the CDR3. Germline values: CDR1 MNHEY, CDR2 SVGEGT. Between the trimmed V and J ends, which lost 2 bases and 7 bases, there was a span of 9 bases. In nucleotides, the CDR3 is TGTGCCAGCAGTTACACCCAGGTAGAGCAGTACTTC. Protein: CASSYTQVEQYF.

The gene calls are TRBV12-3 or TRBV12-4 and TRBJ1-1, with unresolved D. CDR3 size: 10 residues. Trimming took off 3 bases at V and 10 bases at J, with 6 bases between the two ends. CDR3: CASSLSSAFF. For the CDR3, the DNA is TGTGCCAGCAGTTTGTCCTCAGCTTTCTTT.

The chain has TRBV20-1 and TRBJ2-3, with 7 nucleotides matching TRBD2. This CDR3 has 13 amino acids. J lost 4 bases, V lost 3 bases, and 4 bases had no gene match. CDR1 is DFQATT and CDR2 is SNEGSKA in the germline V gene (reference sequence). The CDR3 bases are TGCAGTGCTAGCGGGAGGAGGCCAGATACGCAGTATTTT. It encodes CSASGRRPDTQYF.

V is TRBV7-9 and J is TRBJ1-2, with D unclear. CDR1 is SEHNR and CDR2 is FQNEAQ in the germline V gene (reference sequence). The CDR3 sequence is 13 residues long. Trimming stripped 3 bases from V and 6 bases from J, with 11 bases between. CDR3 in amino acids: CASSFGGRHGYTF. The CDR3 coding sequence is TGTGCCAGCAGCTTTGGAGGGAGACATGGCTACACCTTC.

This chain uses TRBV21-1 with TRBJ2-3. TRBV21-1 is listed as a pseudogene. This CDR3 contains 13 residues. CDR3 region: CASSRLDSDTQYF. The CDR3 DNA reads TGTGCCAGCAGCCGACTAGACTCAGATACGCAGTATTTT.

V and J are TRBV29-1 and TRBJ1-2; D is perhaps TRBD1 (5 bases). From germline, CDR1 is SQVTM and CDR2 ANQGSEA. CDR3 length equals 16 residues. V was pared by 5 bases and J by 9 bases, with 28 bases between. CDR3 DNA: TGCAGCGTTTTTTCCCCCAACTCCTTGACCAGGGTTCGCTACACCTTC. Its protein product is CSVFSPNSLTRVRYTF. The full variable domain, rest sourced from reference TRBV29-1 and TRBJ1-2, is SAVISQKPSRDICQRGTSLTIQCQVDSQVTMMFWYRQQPGQSLTLIATANQGSEATYESGFVIDKFPISRPNLTFSTLTVSNMSPEDSSIYLCSVFSPNSLTRVRYTFGSGTRLTVV.

This clonotype was seen a few times. This chain joins TRBV27 and TRBJ2-5; D may correspond to TRBD1 or TRBD2 (5 bases each). V was trimmed by 5 bases and J by 3 bases, leaving 16 bases between them. This CDR3 is 15 amino acids long. Germline V gives CDR1 MNHEY, CDR2 SMNVEV (reference sequence). The CDR3 nucleotides are TGTGCCAGCAGTACCCGGGGACCAGCCAAAGAGACCCAGTACTTC. It codes for CASSTRGPAKETQYF.

The chain couples TRBV5-1 to TRBJ1-1; tentative D call: TRBD1 (6 bases). The V end lost 0 bases, the J end lost 6 bases, and 12 bases lay between the germline ends. The CDR3 length is 14 residues. Germline V gene sequence: CDR1 SGHRS, CDR2 YFSETQ. The CDR3 DNA is TGCGCCAGCAGCTTGGGAGGGACACCCTCTGAAGCTTTCTTT. Protein sequence: CASSLGGTPSEAFF.

The rearrangement links TRBV20-1 to TRBJ2-1; no clear D. Germline V gene data show CDR1 as DFQATT and CDR2 as SNEGSKA (reference sequence). The CDR3 consists of 15 residues. V lost 2 bases, J lost 8 bases, and 19 bases lay in between. The CDR3 DNA is TGCAGTGCTAGACCCCCAATAGGGCCGGGCCATGAGCAGTTCTTC. Translation: CSARPPIGPGHEQFF.

The chain couples TRBV6-1 to TRBJ2-6; no reliable D call. The V and J ends lost 0 bases and 5 bases respectively, with 8 bases between them. CDR1 is MNHNS and CDR2 is SASEGT in the germline V gene. This CDR3 spans 15 amino acids. The CDR3 DNA reads as TGTGCCAGCAGTGAAGCTAGACGCCGGGCCAACGTCCTGACTTTC. Protein: CASSEARRRANVLTF.

This clonotype has ten or more counts. The J gene is TRBJ2-3, the V gene TRBV10-1; 7 nucleotides match TRBD1. In germline, CDR1 is WNHNN, CDR2 SYGVQD (reference sequence). The CDR3 is 15 residues long. Germline trimming cut 5 bases from V and 6 bases from J; bases unmatched to any gene: 11. In DNA form, the CDR3 reads TGCGCCAGCAGTCCGGGGACAGCCGACACGGATACGCAGTATTTT. Translated, it gives CASSPGTADTDTQYF.

V usage is TRBV30 and J usage is TRBJ1-4; D is ambiguous. The V gene lost 2 bases and the J gene lost 7 bases, with 11 bases spanning the gap. There are 13 residues in the CDR3. Per the germline V gene, CDR1 is GTSNPN and CDR2 is SVGIG (reference sequence). The CDR3 DNA sequence: TGTGCCTGGAGTATGAGGCCGCCTGAAAAACTGTTTTTT. Translating gives CAWSMRPPEKLFF.

V is TRBV29-1 and J is TRBJ2-1; D is tentatively TRBD1 or TRBD2 (5 bases each). Germline loops: CDR1 SQVTM, CDR2 ANQGSEA. Trimming left V 5 bases short and J 1 base short, with 21 bases between. This CDR3 has 17 residues. The CDR3 is CSVLLTGTYESYNEQFF. The CDR3 DNA follows: TGCAGCGTTCTCCTTACCGGGACCTATGAATCCTACAATGAGCAGTTCTTC.

J is TRBJ2-7 and V is TRBV14; 9 bases fit TRBD1. V was clipped by 3 bases and J by 4 bases; unmatched bases: 10. CDR1 and CDR2 from the germline V gene are SGHDN and FVKESK. CDR3 length: 16 residues. CDR3 in DNA: TGTGCCAGCAGCCATACGGGACAGGGAAGGGTTTACGAGCAGTACTTC. Translating gives CASSHTGQGRVYEQYF.

This chain connects TRBV7-9 to TRBJ2-5; possible D gene TRBD2, 6 bases. This CDR3 comprises 13 residues. Germline assignment: CDR1 SEHNR and CDR2 FQNEAQ (reference sequence). V was trimmed by 5 bases and J by 10 bases, leaving 17 bases between them. The CDR3 protein is CASSGTERDDQYF. CDR3 nucleotide sequence: TGTGCCAGCAGCGGGACTGAGAGGGATGACCAGTACTTC.

V is TRBV6-5 and J is TRBJ1-5; unclear D gene. The V gene's germline CDR1 is MNHEY and CDR2 SVGAGI. With 6 bases removed from V and 2 bases from J, the gap between germline ends came to 8 bases. This CDR3 has 13 amino acids. CDR3 sequence reads: CASSTQGNQPQHF. The CDR3 bases are TGTGCCAGCAGCACGCAGGGCAATCAGCCCCAGCATTTT.

The V call is TRBV5-1, the J call TRBJ2-5; 11 bases map to TRBD1. The CDR3 runs to 16 residues. Germline CDR1 and CDR2: SGHRS and YFSETQ. With V trimmed by 8 bases and J by 5 bases, 14 bases remained unmatched. The CDR3 nucleotides read TGCGCCAGTAAACCGGACAGGGGGCCTGGGTTGGAGACCCAGTACTTC. Translation: CASKPDRGPGLETQYF.

The chain joins TRBV6-5 to TRBJ1-2; tentative D call: TRBD1 (5 bases). Trimming removed 0 bases at V and 8 bases at J, with 13 bases between. Germline lookup yields CDR1 MNHEY and CDR2 SVGAGI. This CDR3 spans 14 amino acids. The CDR3 loop reads CASSYSTGAIGYTF. As DNA, the CDR3 is TGTGCCAGCAGTTACTCGACTGGGGCTATCGGCTACACCTTC.

This clonotype has a handful of counts. The rearrangement links TRBV3-1 to TRBJ1-2; a possible D gene is TRBD1 (5 bases). The CDR3 consists of 14 residues. Germline CDR1 and CDR2: LGHDT and YNNKEL (reference sequence). V shed 4 bases and J shed 5 bases, with 14 bases lying between them. The CDR3 loop reads CASSPSGEGYGYTF. CDR3 in DNA: TGTGCCAGCAGCCCGTCCGGGGAGGGGTATGGCTACACCTTC.

This clonotype was found a few times. V usage is TRBV4-1 and J usage is TRBJ2-7, with 10 nucleotides matching TRBD1. The trim removed 3 bases at V and 4 bases at J, leaving 6 bases unmatched. Germline loops: CDR1 MGHRA, CDR2 YSYEKL. The CDR3 is 15 amino acids. Here the CDR3 DNA reads TGCGCCAGCAGCCAGGGACAGGGGTTGATGTACGAGCAGTACTTC. Translation gives CASSQGQGLMYEQYF.

This chain links TRBV28 with TRBJ2-5, with no clear D. The last part of the DNA fits TRBJ2-1 better; the J call may be wrong. CDR1 is MDHEN and CDR2 is SYDVKM in the germline V gene. The CDR3 length is 12 residues. The CDR3 DNA reads as TGTGCCAGCAGTTTCATTCTAGAGACCCAGTTCTTC. Translation: CASSFILETQFF.

The chain is built from TRBV5-1 and TRBJ1-6, with D unresolved. CDR1 is SGHRS, CDR2 YFSETQ, per germline. The CDR3 extends over 15 amino acids. Trimming removed 3 bases at V and 10 bases at J, with 17 bases between. Here the CDR3 DNA reads TGCGCCAGCAGCTCAAACCTAATAGGTTCGTCACCCCTCCACTTT. As protein: CASSSNLIGSSPLHF.